These T cell receptor beta chains were read from a single sample in a study of T cells in Graves' hyperthyroidism and ophthalmopathy. From the multiplex PCR reads, TCRdb called clonotypes with MiXCR, one entry per CDR3 protein. The data show around 580,000 distinct CDR3 sequences, with approximately 15% seen just once and 18% held by the top ten. The sample comprised blood. Receptors originate from a woman aged 18-29 years with Graves' hyperthyroidism. Each CDR3 is given with its conserved first and last residue. Fields, in order: clone size, J gene, D gene, V gene, CDR3 protein, CDR3 DNA. A D gene is named only where the DNA matches it firmly. Only some rows state a clone size, as once, few, many or a class for expanded clones.

>NA|TRBJ1-5|NA|TRBV15
CATGEDEGDNQPQHF
TGTGCCACCGGCGAAGACGAGGGCGATAACCAGCCCCAGCATTTT
>NA|TRBJ2-1|NA|TRBV6-1
CASRELGGPFTSDEQFF
TGTGCCAGCAGGGAACTGGGGGGCCCCTTCACCTCGGATGAGCAGTTCTTC
>many|TRBJ2-7|NA|TRBV7-9
CASSWGLTPYEQYF
TGTGCCAGCAGCTGGGGACTGACCCCCTACGAGCAGTACTTC
>NA|TRBJ1-6|TRBD1|TRBV25-1
CASSARQGSYNSPLHF
TGTGCCAGCAGTGCTCGACAGGGCTCCTATAATTCACCCCTCCACTTT
>NA|TRBJ2-5|TRBD1|TRBV20-1
CSARDKTGEETQYF
TGCAGTGCTAGAGACAAAACAGGGGAGGAGACCCAGTACTTC
>many|TRBJ1-2|NA|TRBV11-3
CASSLAARGHGYTF
TGTGCCAGCAGCTTAGCTGCCAGGGGCCATGGCTACACCTTC
>few|TRBJ2-3|NA|TRBV4-3
CASSLGWDTQYF
TGCGCCAGCAGCCTAGGATGGGATACGCAGTATTTT
>many|TRBJ2-3|NA|TRBV6-6
CASSYSGRVADTQYF
TGTGCCAGCAGTTACTCCGGCAGGGTGGCAGATACGCAGTATTTT
>few|TRBJ1-5|NA|TRBV6-1
CAGFSGQPQHF
TGTGCCGGCTTCAGTGGGCAGCCCCAGCATTTT
>few|TRBJ2-3|TRBD2|TRBV28
CASSFAGGRGGTDTQYF
TGTGCCAGCAGTTTCGCGGGGGGGCGAGGTGGCACAGATACGCAGTATTTT
>many|TRBJ2-3|TRBD1|TRBV14
CASSFEAGGSMTDTQYF
TGTGCCAGCAGCTTTGAAGCAGGGGGTTCGATGACAGATACGCAGTATTTT
>many|TRBJ1-2|TRBD1|TRBV6-2/TRBV6-3
CASSDPGQGRHGYTF
TGTGCCAGCAGCGACCCGGGACAGGGGCGGCATGGCTACACCTTC
>NA|TRBJ2-7|TRBD2|TRBV3-1
CASSPRLAGKTRSSYEQYF
TGTGCCAGCAGCCCAAGACTAGCGGGGAAAACCCGGAGCTCCTACGAGCAGTACTTC
>many|TRBJ2-1|TRBD2|TRBV12-3/TRBV12-4
CASSLARGLAFNEQFF
TGTGCCAGCAGTTTAGCGCGGGGACTAGCGTTCAATGAGCAGTTCTTC
>many|TRBJ2-3|TRBD2|TRBV12-3/TRBV12-4
CASTHPGPSGAGTQYF
TGTGCCAGCACCCACCCGGGGCCTAGCGGGGCGGGTACGCAGTATTTT
>many|TRBJ2-7|TRBD2|TRBV12-3/TRBV12-4
CASSLGLAGGVYEQYF
TGTGCCAGCAGTCTAGGACTAGCGGGAGGAGTTTACGAGCAGTACTTC
>many|TRBJ1-1|NA|TRBV27
CASSSSGMWNTEAFF
TGTGCCAGCAGTTCCTCGGGAATGTGGAACACTGAAGCTTTCTTT
>few|TRBJ1-4|NA|TRBV5-1
CASKEGPSGEKLFF
TGCGCCAGCAAGGAAGGGCCGTCGGGGGAAAAACTGTTTTTT
>many|TRBJ2-1|NA|TRBV7-9
CASSLVQGGNNEQFF
TGTGCCAGCAGCTTAGTCCAGGGGGGTAACAATGAGCAGTTCTTC
>NA|TRBJ2-1|NA|TRBV6-4
CASSYSRGHPNNEQFF
TGTGCCAGCAGTTACAGTAGGGGACACCCAAATAATGAGCAGTTCTTC
>many|TRBJ2-5|TRBD1|TRBV27
CASSATGGGETQYF
TGTGCCAGCAGTGCTACAGGGGGAGGAGAGACCCAGTACTTC
>NA|TRBJ2-7|NA|TRBV7-2
CASSPQVGGVYEQYF
TGTGCCAGCAGCCCGCAGGTGGGGGGCGTCTACGAGCAGTACTTC
>NA|TRBJ2-2|TRBD2|TRBV20-1
CSARVPGLGLAGELFF
TGCAGTGCTAGAGTGCCGGGACTAGGGTTGGCCGGGGAGCTGTTTTTT
>many|TRBJ2-7|NA|TRBV6-1
CASSEAIDRAAPYEQYF
TGTGCCAGCAGTGAAGCAATCGATCGGGCCGCGCCCTACGAGCAGTACTTC
>few|TRBJ2-2|TRBD1|TRBV18
CASSPRDRATGELFF
TGTGCCAGCTCACCACGGGACAGAGCCACCGGGGAGCTGTTTTTT
>NA|TRBJ2-7|NA|TRBV19
CASSIGNYEQYF
TGTGCCAGTAGTATAGGAAACTACGAGCAGTACTTC
>NA|TRBJ1-5|NA|TRBV19
CASSPQGDQPQHF
TGTGCCAGTAGCCCCCAGGGTGATCAGCCCCAGCATTTT
>many|TRBJ2-1|NA|TRBV3-1
CASSQRDEQFF
TGTGCCAGCAGCCAACGCGATGAGCAGTTCTTC
>NA|TRBJ1-4|NA|TRBV20-1
CSAREGIRAEKLFF
TGCAGTGCTAGAGAGGGCATAAGGGCAGAAAAACTGTTTTTT
>many|TRBJ2-1|NA|TRBV28
CASSQTPGREPLGGVLSSYNEQFF
TGTGCCAGCAGCCAAACCCCAGGGAGAGAGCCTTTAGGGGGGGTCCTGAGCTCCTACAATGAGCAGTTCTTC
>NA|TRBJ2-7|NA|TRBV5-1
CASYYGTRSYEQYF
TGCGCCAGCTATTATGGGACTCGCTCCTACGAGCAGTACTTC
>few|TRBJ2-3|TRBD2|TRBV24-1
CATSDLSGGADTDTQYF
TGTGCCACCAGTGATCTTAGCGGGGGGGCTGACACAGATACGCAGTATTTT
>many|TRBJ1-1|NA|TRBV2
CASIAGNTEAFF
TGTGCCAGCATCGCGGGGAACACTGAAGCTTTCTTT
>few|TRBJ2-1|NA|TRBV7-9
CASSLARARRNGKQFF
TGTGCCAGCAGCTTAGCGCGCGCCAGAAGGAATGGGAAGCAGTTCTTC
>many|TRBJ2-5|NA|TRBV6-2/TRBV6-3
CASSYVTTQETQYF
TGTGCCAGCAGTTACGTGACAACCCAAGAGACCCAGTACTTC